The rows below give T cell receptor beta chains drawn from one sample of a study of blood T cell repertoires in COVID-19. TCRdb keeps only in-frame clones here, not all; method: immunoSEQ multiplex PCR. The sample records 400,000 or so clones, about 91% being singletons. The specimen was peripheral blood. These receptors came from a middle-aged woman with COVID-19, enrolled during active disease. Both conserved end residues are part of each CDR3. A D gene is named only where the DNA matches it firmly. Clone size is not always given. Where it is, it says once, few, many or a class for expanded clones.

TRBJ1-5	-	TRBV5-6	-	TGTGCCAGCAGCTCCGACAGATCCCAAGGCAATCAGCCCCAGCATTTT	CASSSDRSQGNQPQHF
TRBJ2-7	-	TRBV6-6	TRBD1	TGTGCCAGCAGTCCTGGACAGGACGAGCAGTACTTC	CASSPGQDEQYF
TRBJ2-1	once	TRBV6-2/TRBV6-3	-	TGTGCCAGCAGTGTGGACCCCACGGGGTACAATGAGCAGTTCTTC	CASSVDPTGYNEQFF
TRBJ1-1	-	TRBV12-5	-	TGTGCTACGGCCCCAGGCCTGAACACTGAAGCTTTCTTT	CATAPGLNTEAFF
TRBJ1-1	-	TRBV7-3	-	TGTGCCAGCAGCTTAATTGGGGGGGCTGAAGCTTTCTTT	CASSLIGGAEAFF
TRBJ1-2	-	TRBV28	-	TGTGCCAGCAGTCCCCCTTCCTTCTATGGCTACACCTTC	CASSPPSFYGYTF
TRBJ2-6	-	TRBV4-3	-	TGCGCCAGCAGCCAATACCACGGTCGAAGCTCTGGGGCCAACGTCCTGACTTTC	CASSQYHGRSSGANVLTF
TRBJ1-2	-	TRBV28	-	TGTGCCAGCAGTTTATCGGCAGGGGCGAGGTATGGCTACACCTTC	CASSLSAGARYGYTF
TRBJ2-7	-	TRBV14	-	TGTGCCAGCAGCCCTCGCTACGAGCAGTACTTC	CASSPRYEQYF
TRBJ2-5	-	TRBV3-1/TRBV3-2	-	TGTGCCAGCAGCCGAATACAGGGCCAAGAGACCCAGTACTTC	CASSRIQGQETQYF
TRBJ1-2	-	TRBV3-1/TRBV3-2	-	TGTGCCAGCAGTCAGCGGGGGGCATCCGGCTACACCTTC	CASSQRGASGYTF
TRBJ2-3	once	TRBV27	-	TGTGCCAGCAGTTTTTCCGACTATACGCAGTATTTT	CASSFSDYTQYF
TRBJ2-1	-	TRBV29-1	TRBD2	TGCGGCGCGGACCCGCCCTCCCTAGCGGCCTCCTACAATGAGCAGTTCTTC	CGADPPSLAASYNEQFF
TRBJ2-5	-	TRBV18	TRBD1	TGTGCCAGCTCAGCACGATCCAGGGGGCAAGAGACCCAGTACTTC	CASSARSRGQETQYF
TRBJ1-5	-	TRBV18	TRBD1	TGTGCCAGCTCATCGGACAGGGGGTCGGTCGATTTCAGCAATCAGCCCCAGCATTTT	CASSSDRGSVDFSNQPQHF
TRBJ2-7	-	TRBV28	TRBD1	TGTGCCAGCAGGGCAGGGGGCCTCTCCTACGAGCAGTACTTC	CASRAGGLSYEQYF
TRBJ2-7	-	TRBV11-2	-	TGTGCCAGCAGCTTAGCGTCAGGCTACGAGCAGTACTTC	CASSLASGYEQYF
TRBJ1-2	-	TRBV29-1	-	TGCAGCGTTGAGGGCAGGGACTATGGCTACACCTTC	CSVEGRDYGYTF
TRBJ2-7	-	TRBV5-5	TRBD1	TGTGCCAGCAGCATCTGGACAGGGGAGCAGTACTTC	CASSIWTGEQYF
TRBJ2-6	-	TRBV19	TRBD2	TGTGCCAGCACCCCCACGGGAGGACTAGCGGGAGGGTCTGGGGCCAACGTCCTGACTTTC	CASTPTGGLAGGSGANVLTF
TRBJ2-7	-	TRBV19	-	TGTGCCAGTAGTATCTCCGAGGGATACGAGCAGTACTTC	CASSISEGYEQYF
TRBJ1-4	once	TRBV6-5	TRBD1	TGTGCCAGCAGCTCGGGACAGGAGAATGAAAAACTGTTTTTT	CASSSGQENEKLFF
TRBJ2-1	-	TRBV9	TRBD2	TGTGCCAGCAGCGAGAGGGGACTAGCGGGATACAATGAGCAGTTCTTC	CASSERGLAGYNEQFF
TRBJ1-1	-	TRBV28	TRBD1	TGTGCCAGCAGTTGGTACAGGGGAGGGAACACTGAAGCTTTCTTT	CASSWYRGGNTEAFF
TRBJ1-6	-	TRBV7-9	TRBD1	TGTGCCAGCAGCTTAGAACAGGGGAATTCACCCCTCCACTTT	CASSLEQGNSPLHF
TRBJ2-1	-	TRBV2	-	TGTGCCAGCAGTGGGCCGTCAAGGGGGCAGTTCTTC	CASSGPSRGQFF
TRBJ1-6	-	TRBV15	TRBD1	TGTGCCACCAGCAGAACTGCCGGGACAGTAAATTCACCCCTCCACTTT	CATSRTAGTVNSPLHF
TRBJ2-5	-	TRBV29-1	TRBD1	TGCAGCGTTGCTACAGGGGCAGAGACCCAGTACTTC	CSVATGAETQYF
TRBJ1-2	-	TRBV12-3/TRBV12-4	-	TGTGCCAGCAGTTTAGGCAGGCCCTATGGCTACACCTTC	CASSLGRPYGYTF
TRBJ2-1	-	TRBV4-2	-	TGTGCCAGCAGCCAAGAGGGGACTCACTCCTCCGATGAGCAGTTCTTC	CASSQEGTHSSDEQFF
TRBJ2-1	many	TRBV19	-	TGTGCCAGTAGTACCCTGAAGGCTAGCGGGACAGGACGTGTGTTCTTC	CASSTLKASGTGRVFF
TRBJ2-5	-	TRBV7-2	TRBD2	TGTGCCAGCAGCCAGGGGACTAGCGCCCCAGGGGCCCAGTACTTC	CASSQGTSAPGAQYF
TRBJ2-7	-	TRBV7-6	-	TGTGCCAGCAGCCCCACGCCCCGGAGGTCTTACGAGCAGTACTTC	CASSPTPRRSYEQYF
TRBJ1-1	-	TRBV9	TRBD1	TGTGCCAGCAGCGTAGGGGCAGGGGGATTTACTGAAGCTTTCTTT	CASSVGAGGFTEAFF
TRBJ2-3	-	TRBV6-5	TRBD2	TGTGCCAGCACGGGACTAGCGGGGGACACAGATACGCAGTATTTT	CASTGLAGDTDTQYF
TRBJ1-2	-	TRBV29-1	-	TGCAGCGTTGGGGCAGGGGACGGCTACACCTTC	CSVGAGDGYTF
TRBJ1-1	-	TRBV27	-	TGTGCCAGCAGCTGGGGACAAGAGGCTTTCTTT	CASSWGQEAFF